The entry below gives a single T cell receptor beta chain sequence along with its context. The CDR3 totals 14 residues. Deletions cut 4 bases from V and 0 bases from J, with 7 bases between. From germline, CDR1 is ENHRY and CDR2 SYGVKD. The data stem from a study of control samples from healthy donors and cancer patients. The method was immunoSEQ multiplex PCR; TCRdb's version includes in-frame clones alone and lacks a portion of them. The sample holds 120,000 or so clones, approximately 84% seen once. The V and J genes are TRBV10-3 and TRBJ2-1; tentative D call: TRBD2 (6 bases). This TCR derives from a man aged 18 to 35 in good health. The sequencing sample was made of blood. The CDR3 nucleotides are TGTGCCATCAGTGGACTAGGCTCCTACAATGAGCAGTTCTTC. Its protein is CAISGLGSYNEQFF.